The sequence of this T cell receptor (beta chain) was determined in a study of blood T cell repertoires in COVID-19. For the study at large: PBMCs, B-cell-depleted T cells, or T cells provided the cDNA or gDNA that made up the material.

Authors' processing steps: Counts of nucleated cells, estimated from reference gene primer amplification, were obtained. TCRdb's copy holds only in-frame clones and misses some; the assay was immunoSEQ multiplex PCR. The V and J calls and clone size were taken over from that table, and D and trimming were inferred from the DNA. In the table there are roughly 180,000 clones, roughly 80% of which are singletons. This sequence was found in a human donor in a cohort sampled during active COVID-19. The sample consisted of peripheral blood.

The CDR3 loop is CASSSEGVTAFF. The CDR3 DNA reads TGTGCCAGCAGCTCTGAGGGGGTCACAGCTTTCTTT. V is TRBV7-9 and J is TRBJ1-1; D might be TRBD1 (6 bases). In germline, CDR1 is SEHNR, CDR2 FQNEAQ (reference sequence). This CDR3 is built from 12 residues. The V and J ends lost 4 bases and 10 bases respectively, with 13 bases between them. Full variable domain (missing parts from reference TRBV7-9 and TRBJ1-1): DTGVSQNPRHKITKRGQNVTFRCDPISEHNRLYWYRQTLGQGPEFLTYFQNEAQLEKSRLLSDRFSAERPKGSFSTLEIQRTEQGDSAMYLCASSSEGVTAFFGQGTRLTVV.